The clone carrying this TCR beta chain appeared many times. Its antigen is unidentified. The sample originates from a study of neurological immune-mediated disorders. Notes on the study in general: Among 34 multiple sclerosis patients, phylogenetic grouping put the repertoires of 18 into a single related-CDR3 cluster, a possible signature.

The CDR3 is 16 amino acids. J gave up 4 bases and V 1 base, and 7 bases lay outside the gene matches. From germline, CDR1 is SEHNR and CDR2 FQNEAQ (reference sequence). The cDNA was produced through 5'RACE with 10-nucleotide random UMIs. Each CDR3 protein gets one entry after TCRdb re-called the 5' RACE reads with MiXCR. This sample has more than 45,000 distinct CDR3 sequences, with around 3.4% found just once. This TCR was sampled from a middle-aged man with multiple sclerosis. The chain links TRBV7-9 to TRBJ2-7; 10 bases match TRBD2. Input material: PBMCs. The CDR3 nucleotides read TGTGCCAGCAGCTTAGAGGTCCCGGGACTAGCGTACGAGCAGTACTTC. It is translated as CASSLEVPGLAYEQYF.